This record covers a single TCR beta chain. Using immunoSEQ multiplex PCR, the repertoire was profiled, and TCRdb retains in-frame clones only, with some absent. The sample consists of around 95,000 clones, about 88% of them appearing once. This CDR3 has 12 residues. Unmatched junction bases numbered 3, after V lost 7 bases and J lost 3 bases. Germline V gene data show CDR1 as MNHEY and CDR2 as SMNVEV (reference sequence). This record comes from a study of T cell responses to AZD1222 COVID-19 vaccine. Study background: The study pooled second doses at about 4 or about 12 weeks.

The receptor was isolated from an adult in good health. The rearrangement uses TRBV27 and TRBJ2-7; 7 nucleotides agree with TRBD1. The material was peripheral blood, obtained on day 0 of AZD1222 vaccination. In DNA form, the CDR3 reads TGTGCCAGCACTTCAGGGGGCTACGAGCAGTACTTC. This encodes CASTSGGYEQYF.